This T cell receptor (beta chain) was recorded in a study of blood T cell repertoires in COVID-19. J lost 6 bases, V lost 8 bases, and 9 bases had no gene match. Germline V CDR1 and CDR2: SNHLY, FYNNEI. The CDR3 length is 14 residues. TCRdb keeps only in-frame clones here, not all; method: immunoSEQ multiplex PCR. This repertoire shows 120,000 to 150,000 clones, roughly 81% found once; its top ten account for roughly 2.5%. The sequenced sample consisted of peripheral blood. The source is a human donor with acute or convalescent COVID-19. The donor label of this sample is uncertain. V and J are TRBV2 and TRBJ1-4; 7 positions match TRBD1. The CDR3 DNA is TGTGCCAGCCAAGACAGGGTCGTCGATGAAAAACTGTTTTTT. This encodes CASQDRVVDEKLFF.